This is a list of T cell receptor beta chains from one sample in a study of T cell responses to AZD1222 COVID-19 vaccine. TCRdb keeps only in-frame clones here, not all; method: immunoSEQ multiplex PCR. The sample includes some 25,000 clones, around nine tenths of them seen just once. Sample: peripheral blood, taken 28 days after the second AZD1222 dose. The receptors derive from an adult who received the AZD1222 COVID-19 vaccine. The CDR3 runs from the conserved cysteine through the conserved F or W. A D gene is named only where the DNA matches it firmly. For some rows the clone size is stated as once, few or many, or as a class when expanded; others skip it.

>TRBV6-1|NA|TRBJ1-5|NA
TGTGCCAGCAGTGAAGACTGGCAGCCCCAGCATTTT
CASSEDWQPQHF
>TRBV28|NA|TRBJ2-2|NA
TGTGCCAGCAGTTCCCCGGTGGTCGGGGAGCTGTTTTTT
CASSSPVVGELFF
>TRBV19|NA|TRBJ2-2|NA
TGTGCCAGTAGTACCACGAACACCGGGGAGCTGTTTTTT
CASSTTNTGELFF
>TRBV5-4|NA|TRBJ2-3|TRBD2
TGTGCCAGCAGCACGCCAGCGGGAGGAGGGGAAGGTACGCAGTATTTT
CASSTPAGGGEGTQYF
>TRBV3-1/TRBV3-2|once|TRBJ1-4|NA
TGTGCCAGCAGCCAGGCGACGGGCGAAAAACTGTTTTTT
CASSQATGEKLFF
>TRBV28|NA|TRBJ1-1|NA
TGTGCCAGCGGCCGGGGGGCCGGACGTGCTTTCTTT
CASGRGAGRAFF
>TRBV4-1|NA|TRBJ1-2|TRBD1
TGCGCCAGCAGCCACGGGCCGGGACAGGGGGCGCTTGGCTACACCTTC
CASSHGPGQGALGYTF
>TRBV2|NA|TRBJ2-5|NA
TGTGCCAGCAACACCATTGGGGGGCGCTGGGAGACCCAGTACTTC
CASNTIGGRWETQYF
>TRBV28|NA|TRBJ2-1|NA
TGTGCCAGCAGTTACCCAGGGGGGTCCTACAATGAGCAGTTCTTC
CASSYPGGSYNEQFF
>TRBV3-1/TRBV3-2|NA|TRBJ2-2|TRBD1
TGTGCCAGCAGCCTGATTTGGACAGGGGGGACCGGGGAGCTGTTTTTT
CASSLIWTGGTGELFF
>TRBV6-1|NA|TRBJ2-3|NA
TGTGCCAGCAGTGAGGGGGCAGGGGTGGGTACGCAGTATTTT
CASSEGAGVGTQYF
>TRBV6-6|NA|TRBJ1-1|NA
TGTGCCAGCAGTTACTCAGGACAGATGAACACTGAAGCTTTCTTT
CASSYSGQMNTEAFF
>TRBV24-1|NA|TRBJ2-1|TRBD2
TGTGCCACCAGTGATTTGCAAGGGCGGGGGAATATGGATGAGCAGTTCTTC
CATSDLQGRGNMDEQFF
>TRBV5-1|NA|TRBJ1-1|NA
TGCGCCAGCACCTTAATATCTGGGTCGAACACTGAAGCTTTCTTT
CASTLISGSNTEAFF
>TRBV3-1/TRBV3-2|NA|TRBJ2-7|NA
TGTGCCAGCAGCGCTCACACTACAAACTACGAGCAGTACTTC
CASSAHTTNYEQYF
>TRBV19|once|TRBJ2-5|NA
TGTGCCAGTAGTGGCGGACAGTCAAAAGAGACCCAGTACTTC
CASSGGQSKETQYF
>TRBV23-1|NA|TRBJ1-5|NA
TGCGCCAACCCCAATCGAGGGGGAAAGATTGATAGCAATCAGCCCCAGCATTTT
CANPNRGGKIDSNQPQHF
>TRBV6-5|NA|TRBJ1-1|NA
TGTGCCAGCAGTTCGCCGGGACAAGGGGTAGAAGCTTTCTTT
CASSSPGQGVEAFF
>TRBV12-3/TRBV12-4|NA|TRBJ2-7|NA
TGTGCCAGCAGTTTAAGGCAATCCTACGAGCAGTACTTC
CASSLRQSYEQYF
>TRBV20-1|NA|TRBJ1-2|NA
TGCAGTGCTACTGATACGGACAGCTATGGCTACACCTTC
CSATDTDSYGYTF
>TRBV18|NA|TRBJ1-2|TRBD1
TGTGCCAGCTCACCATACGACAGGGGTCTTCTACCCTATGGCTACACCTTC
CASSPYDRGLLPYGYTF
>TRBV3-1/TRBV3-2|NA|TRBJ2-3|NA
TGTGCCAGCAGCTCCCAGAGCATAGCTGGTCCGCAGTATTTT
CASSSQSIAGPQYF
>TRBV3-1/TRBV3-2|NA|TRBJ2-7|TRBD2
TGTGCCAGCAGCCAACAGCCGGGAGGATTCTCCGAGCAGTACTTC
CASSQQPGGFSEQYF
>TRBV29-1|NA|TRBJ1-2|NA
TGCAGCACTATCCGAGGGGCGGTCGGCTACACCTTC
CSTIRGAVGYTF